The 20 T cell receptor beta chains below all came from one sample that was sequenced in a study of T cells after yellow fever vaccination. TCRdb processed the 5' RACE reads anew with MiXCR; each CDR3 protein has one entry. The sample lists hundreds of thousands of distinct CDR3 sequences, around 20% occurring once. Material: PBMCs, obtained before the yellow fever booster vaccination. These receptors originate from a man aged 18 to 35 who received the YFV17D yellow fever vaccine.

The genes are TRBV12-3 or TRBV12-4 and TRBJ2-5; D gene unclear. Between the trimmed V and J ends, which lost 3 bases and 3 bases, there was a span of 8 bases. This CDR3 is built from 13 residues. As DNA, the CDR3 is TGTGCCAGCAGTTTGTCAGAGAAAGAGACCCAGTACTTC. Amino acids: CASSLSEKETQYF.

This clonotype was detected a few times. The genes are TRBV11-1 and TRBJ2-3; maybe TRBD1 (5 bases). The length of the CDR3 is 16 residues. CDR1 is SGHAT and CDR2 is FQDESV in the germline V gene (reference sequence). Trimming took 6 bases from V and 0 from J, leaving 16 bases between them. The CDR3 DNA reads TGTGCCAGCAGTCCCCCTTGGGGCTTAAGCACAGATACGCAGTATTTT. Amino acids: CASSPPWGLSTDTQYF.

J is TRBJ2-5 and V is TRBV20-1, with D possibly being TRBD1 or TRBD2 (5 bases each). The CDR3 extends over 17 amino acids. Trimming cost V 3 bases and J 1 base, with 21 bases left between them. CDR1 is DFQATT and CDR2 is SNEGSKA in the germline V gene (reference sequence). CDR3 sequence reads: CSARGVGPRGSQETQYF. CDR3 in DNA: TGCAGTGCTAGGGGGGTCGGGCCCCGAGGATCCCAAGAGACCCAGTACTTC.

V usage is TRBV5-1 and J usage is TRBJ2-3; perhaps TRBD2 as D (5 bases). Germline CDR1 reads SGHRS; CDR2 reads YFSETQ. Trimming took 0 bases from V and 6 from J, leaving 11 bases between them. This CDR3 spans 14 amino acids. For the CDR3, the DNA is TGCGCCAGCAGCTTGGGGGCTAGCTCCGATACGCAGTATTTT. Its translation: CASSLGASSDTQYF. The full variable domain, completed using reference TRBV5-1 and TRBJ2-3, is KAGVTQTPRYLIKTRGQQVTLSCSPISGHRSVSWYQQTPGQGLQFLFEYFSETQRNKGNFPGRFSGRQFSNSRSEMNVSTLELGDSALYLCASSLGASSDTQYFGPGTRLTVL.

The rearrangement links TRBV18 to TRBJ2-7; no clear D gene. Per the germline V gene, CDR1 is KGHSH and CDR2 is LQKENI. Trimming left V 6 bases short and J 7 bases short, with 7 bases between. The CDR3 is 10 amino acids. CDR3 coding DNA: TGTGCCAGCTCCCCCAGGGAGCAGTACGTC. Amino acids: CASSPREQYV.

This clonotype was observed a few times. The rearrangement joins TRBV10-3 to TRBJ2-1, with D uncertain. CDR1 and CDR2 (germline): ENHRY, SYGVKD. Between the trimmed V and J ends, which lost 2 bases and 7 bases, there was a span of 3 bases. The CDR3 covers 11 residues. Written as DNA, the CDR3 is TGTGCCATCAGTGAGAATAATGAGCAGTTCTTC. Translated: CAISENNEQFF.

The table lists this clonotype with a few counts. The J gene is TRBJ1-4, the V gene TRBV20-1; D is uncertain. The CDR3 has 13 residues. The V end lost 4 bases, the J end lost 8 bases, and 14 bases lay between the germline ends. CDR1 DFQATT and CDR2 SNEGSKA come from the germline V gene (reference sequence). CDR3 sequence reads: CSAKGVRGEKLFF. CDR3 nucleotide sequence: TGCAGTGCTAAAGGAGTACGGGGAGAAAAACTGTTTTTT.

This clonotype was seen many times. The V and J genes are TRBV12-3 or TRBV12-4 and TRBJ2-3; the D is unclear. This CDR3 spans 12 amino acids. The V and J ends lost 10 bases and 2 bases respectively, with 10 bases between them. DNA for the CDR3: TGTGCCACGCTAGGCCTCACAGATACGCAGTATTTT. This gives the protein CATLGLTDTQYF.

This clonotype came up a few times. V and J are TRBV5-1 and TRBJ2-1; D not resolved. Germline CDR1 and CDR2: SGHRS and YFSETQ. V lost 0 bases and J 0 bases, leaving 10 bases between the germline ends. CDR3 length: 16 residues. CDR3 in amino acids: CASSLAPGSSYNEQFF. The CDR3 nucleotides are TGCGCCAGCAGCTTGGCGCCAGGAAGCTCCTACAATGAGCAGTTCTTC.

This clonotype occurred a few times. This sequence joins TRBV20-1 and TRBJ2-3; D is perhaps TRBD2 (7 bases). With 5 bases removed from V and 1 base from J, the gap between germline ends came to 16 bases. CDR3 size: 15 residues. The germline V gene has CDR1 DFQATT and CDR2 SNEGSKA (reference sequence). This CDR3 reads CSARPGGAGTDTQYF. CDR3 DNA sequence: TGCAGTGCTCGCCCTGGGGGGGCTGGCACAGATACGCAGTATTTT.

The table lists this clonotype with a few counts. The genes are TRBV7-9 and TRBJ1-4, with D unresolved. Looked up from germline, CDR1 is SEHNR and CDR2 is FQNEAQ (reference sequence). CDR3 length: 16 residues. Trimming pared 1 base from V and 8 bases from J, leaving 17 bases between. The CDR3: CASSLVDLAGREKLFF. CDR3 in DNA: TGTGCCAGCAGCTTAGTGGATCTGGCAGGCCGGGAAAAACTGTTTTTT.

This clonotype was counted a few times. This chain uses TRBV5-1 with TRBJ2-6, with TRBD1 identical over 7 bases. The germline CDR1 and CDR2 sequences are SGHRS and YFSETQ. The V and J ends lost 5 bases and 3 bases, in that order; junction bases with no gene match: 5. The CDR3 is 15 residues long. The CDR3 DNA reads TGCGCCAGCAGGAAGACAGGGATTGGGGCCAACGTCCTGACTTTC. As protein: CASRKTGIGANVLTF.

This clonotype has more than one count but fewer than ten. The rearrangement joins TRBV9 to TRBJ1-3; weak D call: TRBD1 (5 bases). V was trimmed by 6 bases and J by 4 bases, leaving 17 bases between them. Germline loops: CDR1 SGDLS, CDR2 YYNGEE. The CDR3 length is 15 residues. This chain's CDR3 is CASTPGRGSGNTIYF. The CDR3 region has the DNA TGTGCCAGCACCCCCGGGAGGGGTTCGGGAAACACCATATATTTT.

A few counts support this clonotype. This chain connects TRBV27 to TRBJ2-1; D is uncertain. Per germline, CDR1 MNHEY and CDR2 SMNVEV (reference sequence). CDR3 length: 14 amino acids. V gave up 5 bases and J gave up 0 bases, with 8 bases separating them. As DNA, the CDR3 is TGTGCCAGCAGTACAAGGAACTCCTACAATGAGCAGTTCTTC. Translated: CASSTRNSYNEQFF.

This rearrangement joins TRBV24-1 to TRBJ2-1; D might be TRBD2 (5 bases). The CDR3 is 13 amino acids. Germline V gene sequence: CDR1 KGHDR, CDR2 SFDVKD. Trimming pared 4 bases from V and 5 bases from J, leaving 8 bases between. The CDR3 sequence is CATSDPGDNEQFF. CDR3 bases: TGTGCCACCAGTGACCCCGGGGACAATGAGCAGTTCTTC.

This clonotype was seen a handful of times. The rearrangement joins TRBV28 to TRBJ2-2, with D hard to call. V was pared by 2 bases and J by 2 bases, with 9 bases between. The CDR3 runs 15 residues. Germline CDR1 is MDHEN and CDR2 is SYDVKM. CDR3 in amino acids: CASSLGIFNTGELFF. Here the CDR3 DNA reads TGTGCCAGCAGTTTAGGGATATTTAACACCGGGGAGCTGTTTTTT.

The genes are TRBV15 and TRBJ1-2; 7 bases line up with TRBD1. There are 13 residues in the CDR3. CDR1 LNHNV and CDR2 YYDKDF come from the germline V gene (reference sequence). Trimming took 2 bases from V and 8 from J; bases not matched to a gene: 5. The CDR3 DNA is TGTGCCACCAGCAGAACCACAGGGGAAGGCTACACCTTC. This gives the protein CATSRTTGEGYTF.

This clonotype came up a few times. V and J are TRBV12-3 or TRBV12-4 and TRBJ2-5; D may be TRBD1 (5 bases). The V gene lost 3 bases and the J gene lost 5 bases, with 10 bases spanning the gap. The CDR3 consists of 13 residues. The CDR3 DNA reads as TGTGCCAGCAGTTTTAGGCAGGGTGAGACCCAGTACTTC. As protein: CASSFRQGETQYF.

V and J are TRBV20-1 and TRBJ2-5; 11 positions match TRBD2. Germline V lookup: CDR1 DFQATT, CDR2 SNEGSKA (reference sequence). The CDR3 loop spans 16 amino acids. V was clipped by 6 bases and J by 4 bases; unmatched bases: 13. The chain's CDR3 is CSATGVSGGAGETQYF. The CDR3 DNA sequence: TGCAGTGCCACAGGAGTTAGCGGGGGGGCGGGAGAGACCCAGTACTTC.

The rearrangement joins TRBV7-9 to TRBJ1-2; weak D call: TRBD1 (6 bases). The CDR3 covers 16 residues. Trimming cost V 4 bases and J 2 bases, with 17 bases left between them. The V gene's germline CDR1 is SEHNR and CDR2 FQNEAQ (reference sequence). The CDR3 DNA follows: TGTGCCAGCAGCTCTACCTCCTCCGGGACAAACTATGGCTACACCTTC. This codes for CASSSTSSGTNYGYTF.